This TCR beta chain was documented in a study of identical twins. Findings and limits, study-wide: Within monozygotic twins, out-of-frame TCR alpha sharing was underestimated by the models. Twins shared beta out-of-frame sequences in excess, but this excess was weaker.

V lost 2 bases to trimming and J lost 1 base, with 8 bases between them. The germline CDR1 and CDR2 sequences are WNHNN and SYGVQD (reference sequence). The CDR3 contains 15 residues. This clonotype was seen a handful of times. The antigen remains unidentified. A universal primer site was added by template switching, and unique molecular identifiers were carried by the cDNA. TCRdb used MiXCR to reprocess the 5' RACE reads, holding one entry per CDR3 protein. In the table there are approximately 680,000 distinct CDR3 sequences, roughly 7.2% of which are singletons. Healthy Caucasians were all of the donors. The same specimen was also included in a second study, on yellow fever vaccine responses in identical twins.

The TCR comes from a woman between 18 and 29 years old in good health. This chain joins TRBV10-1 and TRBJ2-2; possible D gene TRBD2, 6 bases. Sequenced material: PBMCs. CDR3 sequence (DNA): TGCGCCAGCAGTGAGGGAGGGAGGAACACCGGGGAGCTGTTTTTT. Its protein product is CASSEGGRNTGELFF.